The source of this T cell receptor beta chain is a study of T cell repertoires in cytomegalovirus infection. Study results and caveats: Based on cumulative public TCR beta family frequency, carriers of CMV plus the relevant HLA were identified.

J gave up 2 bases and V 6 bases, and 7 bases lay outside the gene matches. This CDR3 spans 14 amino acids. The V gene's germline CDR1 is SQVTM and CDR2 ANQGSEA. TCRdb recomputed calls from the reads with MiXCR, one row per CDR3 protein. Found here are about 490,000 distinct CDR3 sequences, 16% of them singletons; the top ten hold around 25%. A few counts support this clonotype. What it binds is not known. The chain carries TRBV29-1 and TRBJ2-7, with 10 positions matching TRBD1. This sequence was found in a human donor in good health (CMV status not recorded). Some clones in this sample may be carry-over from other donors' samples. Sequenced input: CD8+ T cells from PBMCs. CDR3 amino acids: CSVDPGTGAYEQYF. Here the CDR3 DNA reads TGCAGCGTCGACCCGGGGACAGGGGCCTACGAGCAGTACTTC.